The text below deals with one T cell receptor beta chain. This sample is drawn from a study of T cell changes during pregnancy in multiple sclerosis. The assay was immunoSEQ multiplex PCR, and TCRdb's table has in-frame clones only and misses some. The table lists about 59,000 clones, roughly 93% of them singletons. Germline CDR1 reads SGHDT; CDR2 reads YYEEEE. CDR3 length equals 15 residues. Trimming shortened V by 4 bases and J by 4 bases, and 15 bases separated the two germline ends. This sample comprised CD4+ T cells from peripheral blood mononuclear cells, obtained before pregnancy. The TCR was taken from a female donor with multiple sclerosis, enrolled in a pregnancy study. This chain links TRBV5-6 with TRBJ1-3, with D perhaps TRBD1 (5 bases). CDR3 in amino acids: CASSTIRGKGNTIYF. The CDR3 bases are TGTGCCAGCAGCACAATTCGGGGGAAAGGAAACACCATATATTTT.